Each of the 30 T cell receptor beta chains below was sequenced from the same sample in a study of shared clonotypes between healthy human individuals. Sequencing was performed with immunoSEQ multiplex PCR; in TCRdb, only in-frame clones are kept and a portion is missing. The sample has around 340,000 clones, less than 85% seen once. The sequencing input was memory CD4+ T cells sorted from blood. Subset given: CD45RA-negative fraction. The receptors were sampled from a young man in good health.

This clone was detected a few times. The chain has TRBV1 and TRBJ2-3; the D segment call TRBD2 is taken from the table without a DNA check. TRBV1 is assigned pseudogene status. The CDR3 length is 19 residues. The CDR3 coding sequence is TGCACCAGCAGCCAAGATCTTCCCCGGACTAGAGTCGTCACAGATACGCAGTATTTT. Its translation: CTSSQDLPRTRVVTDTQYF.

V is TRBV5-6 and J is TRBJ2-7, with 7 positions matching TRBD1. CDR3 length: 13 residues. V dropped 4 bases and J dropped 3; count of bases not matched to a gene: 4. Per germline, CDR1 SGHDT and CDR2 YYEEEE. The CDR3 protein is CASSPGQHYEQYF. The CDR3 coding sequence is TGTGCCAGCAGCCCGGGACAGCACTACGAGCAGTACTTC.

The J gene is TRBJ1-5, the V gene TRBV28; D unresolved. The germline V gene has CDR1 MDHEN and CDR2 SYDVKM. Trimming left V 3 bases short and J 2 bases short, with 17 bases between. The CDR3 has 17 amino acids. CDR3: CASSLNPTTSGNQPQHF. The CDR3 DNA follows: TGTGCCAGCAGTTTGAATCCTACCACATCTGGCAATCAGCCCCAGCATTTT.

Worth noting for this clone: The sample contains more than one DNA sequence encoding this CDR3. The V gene is TRBV20-1, the J gene TRBJ2-5; D is undetermined. The CDR3 loop spans 11 amino acids. Germline CDR1 and CDR2: DFQATT and SNEGSKA (reference sequence). V was pared by 1 base and J by 4 bases, with 4 bases between. For the CDR3, the DNA is TGCAGTGCTAGAGTAGGAGAGACCCAGTACTTC. Amino acids: CSARVGETQYF.

The V and J genes are TRBV5-1 and TRBJ2-1; D unclear. The germline V and J ends were trimmed by 9 bases and 1 base, with 11 bases remaining between them. The CDR3 extends over 13 amino acids. The V gene's germline CDR1 is SGHRS and CDR2 YFSETQ. As DNA, the CDR3 is TGCGCCACGTCGGCCGTATCCTACAATGAGCAGTTCTTC. As protein: CATSAVSYNEQFF. Supplemented by reference TRBV5-1 and TRBJ2-1, the full variable domain reads KAGVTQTPRYLIKTRGQQVTLSCSPISGHRSVSWYQQTPGQGLQFLFEYFSETQRNKGNFPGRFSGRQFSNSRSEMNVSTLELGDSALYLCATSAVSYNEQFFGPGTRLTVL.

This rearrangement joins TRBV9 to TRBJ1-5; possible D gene TRBD1, 6 bases. V shed 4 bases and J shed 8 bases, with 13 bases lying between them. CDR3 length: 13 amino acids. Germline loops: CDR1 SGDLS, CDR2 YYNGEE. This CDR3 is CASSQQGTEPQHF. The CDR3 DNA follows: TGTGCCAGCAGCCAACAGGGTACGGAGCCCCAGCATTTT.

The V gene is TRBV4-3, the J gene TRBJ1-5, with no clear D. This CDR3 has 15 amino acids. Trimming removed 4 bases from V and 4 bases from J, with 14 bases in between. Germline V gives CDR1 LGHNA, CDR2 YSLEER. CDR3 coding DNA: TGCGCCAGCAGCCTCTCTGTTACGGGGAATCAGCCCCAGCATTTT. This translates into CASSLSVTGNQPQHF.

There are a few counts of this clone. The chain is built from TRBV2 and TRBJ2-5; D is ambiguous. Germline CDR1 SNHLY, CDR2 FYNNEI. Trimming stripped 7 bases from V and 5 bases from J, with 11 bases between. The CDR3 consists of 12 residues. CDR3 loop: CASTESWETQYF. CDR3 sequence (DNA): TGTGCCAGCACGGAGAGTTGGGAGACCCAGTACTTC.

CDR3: CASSVVTGGADGYTF. CDR3 nucleotides: TGTGCCAGCAGCGTAGTTACAGGGGGCGCGGATGGCTACACCTTC. The rearrangement joins TRBV9 to TRBJ1-2, with 9 bases fitting TRBD1. CDR1 is SGDLS and CDR2 is YYNGEE in the germline V gene. V lost 0 bases, J lost 6 bases, and 6 bases stayed unmatched. The CDR3 extends over 15 amino acids.

To note about this clone: A junction end diverges from the germline sequence, so it may reflect a read error. The chain combines TRBV7-9 with TRBJ2-6; no reliable D call. The germline V gene encodes CDR1 SEHNR and CDR2 FQNEAQ (reference sequence). The CDR3 length is 9 residues. CDR3 nucleotides: TGTGCCAGCAGCGAGAAGCCGGCGTTC. Translated: CASSEKPAF.

V and J are TRBV2 and TRBJ2-1; 9 nucleotides agree with TRBD2. The CDR3 runs 15 residues. The germline gives CDR1 SNHLY, CDR2 FYNNEI. Trimming removed 9 bases from V and 9 bases from J; junction bases left unmatched: 15. The CDR3 DNA sequence: TGTGCCAGTCGAAAAGGGTCTAGCGGGACGGCTGAGCAGTTCTTC. Protein product: CASRKGSSGTAEQFF.

The V and J genes are TRBV27 and TRBJ2-3, with D possibly matching TRBD1 (5 bases). Trimming removed 6 bases from V and 0 bases from J, with 25 bases in between. The CDR3 runs to 19 residues. Germline CDR1 reads MNHEY; CDR2 reads SMNVEV (reference sequence). CDR3 nucleotides: TGTGCCAGCAGGAAATCGCTCCTAAGGACAAACTTTAGCACAGATACGCAGTATTTT. Its protein product is CASRKSLLRTNFSTDTQYF.

This clone was detected only a few times. One junction end does not reproduce the germline sequence, and a read error may be involved. This chain joins TRBV12-5 and TRBJ2-3, with 9 bases matching TRBD1. The germline V gene encodes CDR1 LGHNT and CDR2 FRNRAP. The CDR3 extends over 14 amino acids. The CDR3 DNA reads TGTGCTAGTGCTTTGACAGGGGGGACAGATACGCAGTATTTT. Its translation: CASALTGGTDTQYF.

V usage is TRBV7-9 and J usage is TRBJ2-2; unclear D gene. The CDR3 runs to 11 residues. V was clipped by 5 bases and J by 7 bases, with 5 bases between them. Germline assignment: CDR1 SEHNR and CDR2 FQNEAQ (reference sequence). The chain's CDR3 is CASSQSGELFF. CDR3 sequence (DNA): TGTGCCAGCAGCCAAAGCGGGGAGCTGTTTTTT.

CDR3 coding DNA: TGCGCCAGCAAAAGGACCTGGACAGGGGGTAACACTGAAGCTTTCTTT. Residues: CASKRTWTGGNTEAFF. This rearrangement joins TRBV23-1 to TRBJ1-1; TRBD1 aligns across 10 bases. TRBV23-1 is identified as an open reading frame with a role that is uncertain. The CDR3 is made up of 16 amino acids. The ends lost 7 bases at V and 2 bases at J; junction bases unmatched: 10.

The chain is built from TRBV10-3 and TRBJ1-5; D gene ambiguous. Germline V lookup: CDR1 ENHRY, CDR2 SYGVKD. Trimming shortened V by 4 bases and J by 0 bases, and 10 bases separated the two germline ends. The CDR3 consists of 15 residues. CDR3 residues: CAISGVGDSNQPQHF. The CDR3 nucleotides are TGTGCCATCAGTGGGGTTGGGGATAGCAATCAGCCCCAGCATTTT.

The V call is TRBV21-1, the J call TRBJ1-1; TRBD1 is the table's D call, not checked against the DNA. TRBV21-1 is labeled a pseudogene. The CDR3 length is 16 residues. The CDR3 DNA reads as TGTGCCAGCAGCAATGGGAACAGGCCGATGAACACTGAAGCTTTCTTT. Translation gives CASSNGNRPMNTEAFF.

CDR3 loop: CASSQSGSPGRWSYEQYF. Written as DNA, the CDR3 is TGTGCCAGCAGCCAAAGTGGGTCGCCCGGGAGGTGGTCGTACGAGCAGTACTTC. The chain couples TRBV14 to TRBJ2-7, with 7 bases aligning to TRBD2. CDR1 and CDR2 from the germline V gene are SGHDN and FVKESK. After removal of 2 bases from V and 4 bases from J, the junction contained 17 bases not matched to a gene. The CDR3 runs 18 residues.

The V call is TRBV7-2, the J call TRBJ2-7; D gene unclear. The V end was cut by 1 base, the J end by 1 base, with 8 bases between. This CDR3 contains 14 residues. The germline V gene encodes CDR1 SGHTA and CDR2 FQGNSA. This CDR3 is CASSLGRLSYEQYF. Written as DNA, the CDR3 is TGTGCCAGCAGCTTAGGTCGACTTTCCTACGAGCAGTACTTC. Variable domain in full (rest from reference TRBV7-2 and TRBJ2-7): GAGVSQSPSNKVTEKGKDVELRCDPISGHTALYWYRQSLGQGLEFLIYFQGNSAPDKSGLPSDRFSAERTGGSVSTLTIQRTQQEDSAVYLCASSLGRLSYEQYFGPGTRLTVT.

The DNA of the CDR3 is TGTGCAGCCGGGACTGGGGCCACCACCGGGGAGCTGTTTTTT. Translating it yields CAAGTGATTGELFF. The rearrangement uses TRBV9 and TRBJ2-2, with TRBD2 as a possible D gene (6 bases). Germline assignment: CDR1 SGDLS and CDR2 YYNGEE. CDR3 length: 14 amino acids.

Points on this clone: This sequence may be a read error, since a much larger clone differs from it by one base. The sample holds other DNA sequences that translate to the same CDR3. The genes are TRBV10-2 and TRBJ1-5, with TRBD1 matching over 10 bases. The CDR3 consists of 17 residues. Per the germline V gene, CDR1 is WSHSY and CDR2 is SAAADI. The V and J ends lost 6 bases and 2 bases, in that order; junction bases with no gene match: 10. The CDR3 sequence is CASRGGTGTGGNQPQHF. CDR3 sequence (DNA): TGCGCCAGCAGGGGGGGGACTGGGACAGGGGGCAATCAGCCCCAGCATTTT.

V gene TRBV11-2 combines with J gene TRBJ2-7; 11 bases are a match to TRBD2. J lost 4 bases, V lost 5 bases, and 4 bases had no gene match. The CDR3 covers 14 residues. In germline, CDR1 is SGHAT, CDR2 FQNNGV. In nucleotides, the CDR3 is TGTGCCAGCAGCACTAGCGGGGGTGGTTACGAGCAGTACTTC. It encodes CASSTSGGGYEQYF.

V and J are TRBV27 and TRBJ1-1; the match to TRBD1 covers 7 bases. After removal of 5 bases from V and 0 bases from J, the junction contained 9 bases not matched to a gene. The CDR3 is 16 amino acids. From germline, CDR1 is MNHEY and CDR2 SMNVEV (reference sequence). The CDR3 loop is CASSQLQGRVNTEAFF. CDR3 sequence (DNA): TGTGCCAGCAGTCAACTACAGGGGAGGGTGAACACTGAAGCTTTCTTT.

V and J are TRBV9 and TRBJ2-7; 11 nucleotides align to TRBD2. Looked up from germline, CDR1 is SGDLS and CDR2 is YYNGEE. This CDR3 has 15 amino acids. J was trimmed by 5 bases and V by 2 bases; bases with no gene match: 6. This CDR3 is CASSVTGTSGHEQYF. The CDR3 region has the DNA TGTGCCAGCAGCGTGACCGGGACTAGCGGTCACGAGCAGTACTTC.

Worth noting for this clone: An end of the junction differs from the germline gene, which may be a read error. This chain joins TRBV14 and TRBJ1-1; 11 bases line up with TRBD1. The CDR3 is 17 residues long. Germline loops: CDR1 SGHDN, CDR2 FVKESK. CDR3 residues: CASSLRTGGAGFVPGDF. In DNA form, the CDR3 reads TGTGCCAGCAGCCTTCGGACAGGGGGCGCGGGATTCGTTCCCGGGGACTTT.

The rearrangement joins TRBV5-8 to TRBJ2-5; D remains ambiguous. Germline V gene sequence: CDR1 SGHTS, CDR2 YDEGEE. V shed 6 bases and J shed 2 bases, with 14 bases lying between them. The CDR3 length is 14 residues. Written as DNA, the CDR3 is TGTGCCAGCACCCATCCAGGTGGGCAAGAGACCCAGTACTTC. It translates to CASTHPGGQETQYF. The full variable domain, in which reference TRBV5-8 and TRBJ2-5 provide the parts outside the CDR3, is EAGVTQSPTHLIKTRGQQATLRCSPISGHTSVYWYQQALGLGLQFLLWYDEGEERNRGNFPPRFSGRQFPNYSSELNVNALELEDSALYLCASTHPGGQETQYFGPGTRLLVL.

The J gene is TRBJ2-1, the V gene TRBV4-1; D is perhaps TRBD2 (5 bases). The length of the CDR3 is 17 residues. Germline V gene sequence: CDR1 MGHRA, CDR2 YSYEKL. Trimming pared 0 bases from V and 0 bases from J, leaving 12 bases between. In nucleotides, the CDR3 is TGCGCCAGCAGCCAAGATCCGGTTGGGAGCTCCTACAATGAGCAGTTCTTC. The encoded protein is CASSQDPVGSSYNEQFF.

In its sample, this clone was seen once. This chain joins TRBV7-8 and TRBJ1-5, with TRBD1 identical over 9 bases. The CDR3 spans 17 residues. V was pared by 2 bases and J by 7 bases, with 12 bases of the junction left unmatched. Per the germline V gene, CDR1 is SGHVS and CDR2 is FQNEAQ. The CDR3 loop reads CASSLTGGPTGSQPQHF. DNA for the CDR3: TGTGCCAGCAGCTTAACAGGGGGCCCTACGGGGTCCCAGCCCCAGCATTTT.

The genes are TRBV10-1 and TRBJ2-1, with 9 bases aligning to TRBD2. Germline CDR1 is WNHNN and CDR2 is SYGVQD (reference sequence). The CDR3 loop spans 14 amino acids. J gave up 7 bases and V 4 bases, and 5 bases lay outside the gene matches. In nucleotides, the CDR3 is TGCGCCAGCAGTGTAGCGGGAGTTTTTAATGAGCAGTTCTTC. Residues: CASSVAGVFNEQFF.

About this clone itself: Germline is not matched at one junction end, which may reflect a read error. The CDR3 DNA sequence: TGTGCCAGCAGTGTTACTAGCGGGACCCTTGATTTC. This translates into CASSVTSGTLDF. The genes are TRBV6-1 and TRBJ2-7; 10 bases line up with TRBD2. CDR1 MNHNS and CDR2 SASEGT come from the germline V gene. The CDR3 sequence is 12 residues long.